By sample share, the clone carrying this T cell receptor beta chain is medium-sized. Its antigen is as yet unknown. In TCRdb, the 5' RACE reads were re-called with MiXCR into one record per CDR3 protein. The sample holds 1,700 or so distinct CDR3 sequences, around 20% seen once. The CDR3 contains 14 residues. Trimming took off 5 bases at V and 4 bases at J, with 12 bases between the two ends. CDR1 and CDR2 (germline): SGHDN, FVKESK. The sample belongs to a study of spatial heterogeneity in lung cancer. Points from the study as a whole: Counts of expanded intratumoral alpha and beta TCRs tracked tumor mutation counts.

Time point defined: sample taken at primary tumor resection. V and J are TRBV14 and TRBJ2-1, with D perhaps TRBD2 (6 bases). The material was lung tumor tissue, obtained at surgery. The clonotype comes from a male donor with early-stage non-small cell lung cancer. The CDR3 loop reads CASSFPGSYNEQFF. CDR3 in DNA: TGTGCCAGCAGCTTTCCCGGGAGTTACAATGAGCAGTTCTTC.